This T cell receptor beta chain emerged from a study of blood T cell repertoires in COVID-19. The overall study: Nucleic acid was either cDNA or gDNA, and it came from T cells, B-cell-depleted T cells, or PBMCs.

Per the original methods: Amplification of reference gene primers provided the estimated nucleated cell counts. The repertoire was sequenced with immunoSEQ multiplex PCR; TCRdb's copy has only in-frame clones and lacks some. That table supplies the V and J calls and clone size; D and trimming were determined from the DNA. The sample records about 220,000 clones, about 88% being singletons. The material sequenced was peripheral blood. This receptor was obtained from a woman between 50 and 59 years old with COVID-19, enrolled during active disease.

CDR3 bases: TGTGCCAGCAGCCCCCGGGCGGGGGGCCACGAGCAGTACTTC. Protein sequence: CASSPRAGGHEQYF. V gene TRBV11-3 combines with J gene TRBJ2-7; 8 bases fit TRBD2. The length of the CDR3 is 14 residues. The V gene end was trimmed by 5 bases and the J gene end by 5 bases; junction bases not matched to a gene: 8. Germline CDR1 SGHNT, CDR2 YENEEA.